This T cell receptor (beta chain) is drawn from a study of blood T cell repertoires in COVID-19. Whole-study context: COVID-19 samples collected from the United States, Italy and Spain covered acute and convalescent phases.

The CDR3 has 12 residues. The germline V gene has CDR1 SGHAT and CDR2 FQNNGV. The V gene lost 4 bases and the J gene lost 6 bases, with 10 bases spanning the gap. Authors' data handling: Amplification of reference gene primers provided the estimated nucleated cell counts. Profiling relied on immunoSEQ multiplex PCR, and the TCRdb table lists in-frame clones only, not all of them. That table gives V, J and clone size, and the DNA gave D and trimming. The sample gives around 70,000 clones, about 80% of which show up once; about 6.9% is in the top ten. This clonotype was obtained from a man between 60 and 70 years old with acute or convalescent COVID-19. The chain combines TRBV11-2 with TRBJ2-7; possibly TRBD2 for D (5 bases). The specimen sequenced was peripheral blood. Here the CDR3 reads CASSSEAGEQYF. CDR3 bases: TGTGCCAGCAGCTCTGAGGCGGGCGAGCAGTACTTC.